A selection of T cell receptor beta chains follows, all from one sample in a study of patients and donors after allogeneic stem cell transplantation. TCRdb used MiXCR to reprocess the RT-PCR reads, holding one entry per CDR3 protein. The profile shows about 400,000 distinct CDR3 sequences, roughly 17% of them singletons. The sample taken for sequencing was blood, either unsorted or a sorted T cell fraction (not recorded which). These receptors came from a human donor who was either an allogeneic HSCT recipient or a stem cell or donor lymphocyte infusion donor (not recorded which). It is not recorded whose cells these are; they may come from a transplant donor. Both conserved end residues are part of each CDR3. D genes are given only for firm matches. Clone size, where shown, is once, few, many, or a class for clones that have expanded.

D gene: NA
J gene: TRBJ2-1
V gene: TRBV24-1
clone size: NA
CDR3 protein: CATSPRGRNEQFF
CDR3 DNA: TGTGCCACCAGCCCCCGGGGGCGGAATGAGCAGTTCTTC

D gene: NA
J gene: TRBJ1-5
V gene: TRBV28
clone size: NA
CDR3 protein: CASSSHPESGSNQPQHF
CDR3 DNA: TGTGCCAGCAGTTCCCACCCTGAGTCCGGTAGCAATCAGCCCCAGCATTTT

D gene: NA
J gene: TRBJ2-1
V gene: TRBV12-3/TRBV12-4
clone size: NA
CDR3 protein: CASSLWSGEQFF
CDR3 DNA: TGTGCCAGCAGTTTGTGGAGTGGCGAGCAGTTCTTC

D gene: NA
J gene: TRBJ2-3
V gene: TRBV5-6
clone size: NA
CDR3 protein: CASSFRGGGGTDTQYF
CDR3 DNA: TGTGCCAGCAGCTTTCGGGGCGGTGGTGGCACAGATACGCAGTATTTT

D gene: NA
J gene: TRBJ2-5
V gene: TRBV12-3/TRBV12-4
clone size: NA
CDR3 protein: CASEGRNQETQYF
CDR3 DNA: TGTGCCAGCGAAGGACGGAACCAAGAGACCCAGTACTTC

D gene: NA
J gene: TRBJ2-7
V gene: TRBV5-1
clone size: NA
CDR3 protein: CASSLIQGWEQYF
CDR3 DNA: TGCGCCAGCAGCTTGATTCAGGGGTGGGAGCAGTACTTC

D gene: TRBD1
J gene: TRBJ1-3
V gene: TRBV18
clone size: NA
CDR3 protein: CASSPLSRDRAGNTIYF
CDR3 DNA: TGTGCCAGCTCACCACTGTCCCGGGACAGGGCCGGAAACACCATATATTTT

D gene: NA
J gene: TRBJ2-3
V gene: TRBV18
clone size: few
CDR3 protein: CASSLRTGKSTDTQYF
CDR3 DNA: TGTGCCAGCTCACTCCGAACAGGGAAGAGCACAGATACGCAGTATTTT

D gene: NA
J gene: TRBJ2-7
V gene: TRBV9
clone size: NA
CDR3 protein: CASSVEDSPKEQYF
CDR3 DNA: TGTGCCAGCAGCGTAGAGGACAGCCCCAAAGAGCAGTACTTC

D gene: TRBD1
J gene: TRBJ1-4
V gene: TRBV20-1
clone size: NA
CDR3 protein: CSATETGRNEKLFF
CDR3 DNA: TGCAGTGCTACCGAGACAGGGAGAAATGAAAAACTGTTTTTT

D gene: TRBD1
J gene: TRBJ1-2
V gene: TRBV9
clone size: few
CDR3 protein: CASSPEGDRATYGYTF
CDR3 DNA: TGTGCCAGCAGCCCAGAGGGGGACAGGGCCACTTATGGCTACACCTTC

D gene: TRBD1
J gene: TRBJ2-7
V gene: TRBV12-3/TRBV12-4
clone size: few
CDR3 protein: CASSPGQKFYEQYF
CDR3 DNA: TGTGCCAGCAGTCCGGGACAGAAGTTCTACGAGCAGTACTTC

D gene: TRBD1
J gene: TRBJ1-1
V gene: TRBV5-1
clone size: few
CDR3 protein: CASSPGQGLETEAFF
CDR3 DNA: TGCGCCAGCAGCCCGGGACAGGGGTTGGAGACTGAAGCTTTCTTT

D gene: TRBD1
J gene: TRBJ2-3
V gene: TRBV5-1
clone size: NA
CDR3 protein: CASSLAKDRVTDTQYF
CDR3 DNA: TGCGCCAGCAGCTTGGCCAAGGACAGGGTCACAGATACGCAGTATTTT

D gene: TRBD1
J gene: TRBJ1-6
V gene: TRBV2
clone size: NA
CDR3 protein: CASRKRTGLDYNSPLHF
CDR3 DNA: TGTGCCAGCAGAAAAAGGACAGGACTTGACTATAATTCACCCCTCCACTTT

D gene: NA
J gene: TRBJ2-1
V gene: TRBV9
clone size: many
CDR3 protein: CASSGVGIHEQFF
CDR3 DNA: TGTGCCAGCAGCGGTGTCGGAATACATGAGCAGTTCTTC

D gene: NA
J gene: TRBJ2-2
V gene: TRBV5-1
clone size: NA
CDR3 protein: CASSLAQVPGELFF
CDR3 DNA: TGCGCCAGCAGCTTGGCTCAGGTACCCGGGGAGCTGTTTTTT

D gene: NA
J gene: TRBJ1-1
V gene: TRBV27
clone size: NA
CDR3 protein: CASSFSGKHTEAFF
CDR3 DNA: TGTGCCAGCAGTTTCTCAGGGAAACACACTGAAGCTTTCTTT

D gene: TRBD1
J gene: TRBJ1-5
V gene: TRBV7-4
clone size: NA
CDR3 protein: CASSLALGQGYQPQHF
CDR3 DNA: TGTGCCAGCAGCTTAGCGCTGGGACAGGGGTATCAGCCCCAGCATTTT

D gene: NA
J gene: TRBJ2-2
V gene: TRBV5-1
clone size: many
CDR3 protein: CASSFTSSQNTGELFF
CDR3 DNA: TGCGCCAGCAGCTTTACGTCCAGCCAGAACACCGGGGAGCTGTTTTTT

D gene: TRBD2
J gene: TRBJ2-2
V gene: TRBV4-1
clone size: few
CDR3 protein: CASRGFRIAGDFGGELFF
CDR3 DNA: TGCGCCAGCAGGGGGTTTAGGATAGCGGGGGATTTCGGTGGGGAGCTGTTTTTT